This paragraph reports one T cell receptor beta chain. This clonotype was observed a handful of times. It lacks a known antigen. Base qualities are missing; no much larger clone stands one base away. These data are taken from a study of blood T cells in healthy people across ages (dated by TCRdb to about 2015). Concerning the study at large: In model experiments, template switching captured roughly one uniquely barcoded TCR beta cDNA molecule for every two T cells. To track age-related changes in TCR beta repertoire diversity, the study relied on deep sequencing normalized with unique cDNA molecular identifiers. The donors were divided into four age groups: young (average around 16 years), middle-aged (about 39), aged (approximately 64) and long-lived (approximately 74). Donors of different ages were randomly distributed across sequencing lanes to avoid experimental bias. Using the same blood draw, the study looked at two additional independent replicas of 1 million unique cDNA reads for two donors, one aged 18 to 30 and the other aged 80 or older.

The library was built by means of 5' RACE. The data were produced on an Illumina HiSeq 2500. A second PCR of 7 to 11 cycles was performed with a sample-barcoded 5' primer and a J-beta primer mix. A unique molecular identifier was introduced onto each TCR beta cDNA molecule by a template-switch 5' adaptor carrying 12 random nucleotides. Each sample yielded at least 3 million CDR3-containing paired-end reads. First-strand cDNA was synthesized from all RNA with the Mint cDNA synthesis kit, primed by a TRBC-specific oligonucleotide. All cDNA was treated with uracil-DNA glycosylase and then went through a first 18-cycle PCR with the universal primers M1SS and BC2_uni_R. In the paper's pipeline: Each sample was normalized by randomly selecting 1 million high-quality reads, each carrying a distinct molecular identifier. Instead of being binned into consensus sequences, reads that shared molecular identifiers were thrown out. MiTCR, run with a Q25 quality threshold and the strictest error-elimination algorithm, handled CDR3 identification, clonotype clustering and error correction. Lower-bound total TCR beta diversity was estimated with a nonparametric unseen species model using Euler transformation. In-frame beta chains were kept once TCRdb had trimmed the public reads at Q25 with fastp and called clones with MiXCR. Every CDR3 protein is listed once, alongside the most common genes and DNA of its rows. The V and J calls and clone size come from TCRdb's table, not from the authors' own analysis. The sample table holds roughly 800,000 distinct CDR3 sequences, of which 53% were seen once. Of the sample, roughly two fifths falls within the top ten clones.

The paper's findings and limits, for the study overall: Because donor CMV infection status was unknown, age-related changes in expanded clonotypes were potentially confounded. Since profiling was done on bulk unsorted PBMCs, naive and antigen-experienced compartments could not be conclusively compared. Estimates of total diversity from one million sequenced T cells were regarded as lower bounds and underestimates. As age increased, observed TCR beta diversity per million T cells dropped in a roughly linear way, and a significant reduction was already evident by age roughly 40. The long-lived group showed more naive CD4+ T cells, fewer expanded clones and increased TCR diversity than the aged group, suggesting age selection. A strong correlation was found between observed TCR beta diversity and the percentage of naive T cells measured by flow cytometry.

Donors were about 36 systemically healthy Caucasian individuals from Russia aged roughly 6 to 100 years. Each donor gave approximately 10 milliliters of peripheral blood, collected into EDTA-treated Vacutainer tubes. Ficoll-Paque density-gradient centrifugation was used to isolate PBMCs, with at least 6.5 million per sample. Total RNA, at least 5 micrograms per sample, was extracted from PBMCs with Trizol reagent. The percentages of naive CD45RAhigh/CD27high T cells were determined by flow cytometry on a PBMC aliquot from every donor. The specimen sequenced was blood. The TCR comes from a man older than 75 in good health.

Read as DNA, the sequence is TGCAGCGTTCCTACAGGGGGCAGTGGGGCCAACGTCCTGACTTTC. It specifies CSVPTGGSGANVLTF. This chain is built from TRBV29-1 and TRBJ2-6, with 9 middle bases fitting TRBD1. Taken from cysteine to phenylalanine, the CDR3 has 15 residues. The read is trimmed to its CDR3 DNA, 45 bases read in frame from base 1. According to the germline V gene, CDR1 reads SQVTM and CDR2 reads ANQGSEA. Here V drops 5 bases and J drops 3 bases, and the junction holds 5 bases not matched to any gene.